These 29 T cell receptor beta chains were sequenced from one sample in a study of read filtering for tumor transcriptome and immune sequencing. The library was built from around 380 ng RNA with molecular barcoded adaptors for alpha/delta and beta/gamma chains. MiXCR, applied by TCRdb to the reads, yields one record per CDR3 protein. The sample holds under 80,000 distinct CDR3 sequences, around 21% seen once. The source material was a population of CD138-negative cells sorted from bone marrow. Every receptor here comes from a donor at least 40 years old with multiple myeloma.

This clonotype was recorded at least ten times. V gene TRBV18 combines with J gene TRBJ2-3; D unclear. The germline V gene has CDR1 KGHSH and CDR2 LQKENI. CDR3 length equals 16 residues. Trimming shortened V by 4 bases and J by 0 bases, and 14 bases separated the two germline ends. The CDR3 DNA reads TGTGCCAGCTCACGGACCTTGTACCCTAGCACAGATACGCAGTATTTT. This gives the protein CASSRTLYPSTDTQYF.

To note about this clonotype: Its ends do not fully match the called genes, so a read error is possible. The chain uses TRBV18 and TRBJ2-2; TRBD2 aligns across 9 bases. From germline, CDR1 is KGHSH and CDR2 LQKENI. The CDR3 extends over 16 amino acids. CDR3 DNA sequence: TGTGGCAGCTCACTGCTAGCGGGAACGAACACCGGGGAGCTGTTTTTT. This sequence encodes CGSSLLAGTNTGELFF. Together with reference TRBV18 and TRBJ2-2, the CDR3 gives the full variable domain: NAGVMQNPRHLVRRRGQEARLRCSPMKGHSHVYWYRQLPEEGLKFMVYLQKENIIDESGMPKERFSAEFPKEGPSILRIQQVVRGDSAAYFCGSSLLAGTNTGELFFGEGSRLTVL.

As for this clonotype: A far larger clone is only one base removed, so a read error is likely. The chain is built from TRBV6-1 and TRBJ2-7; the match to TRBD2 covers 13 bases. CDR1 is MNHNS and CDR2 is SASEGT in the germline V gene. This CDR3 region has 15 residues. CDR3 region: CASMRLAGGSYEQCF. For the CDR3, the DNA is TGTGCCAGCATGCGACTAGCGGGGGGTTCTTACGAGCAGTGCTTC.

This clonotype is labeled as large. The chain couples TRBV4-1 to TRBJ2-3; 9 nucleotides match TRBD2. Germline values: CDR1 MGHRA, CDR2 YSYEKL. The J segment lost 7 bases and the V segment lost 1 base, leaving 12 bases of the junction unmatched. This CDR3 comprises 17 residues. The CDR3 DNA reads TGCGCCAGCAGCCAAGTTTTGACTAGCGGCGCTCCGAATACGCAGTATTTT. It encodes CASSQVLTSGAPNTQYF.

In the case of this clonotype: This may be a read error, as it is one base from a much larger clone. The CDR3 loop reads CASAAAENSEAFF. In DNA, the CDR3 is TGTGCCAGCGCGGCGGCAGAGAACTCTGAAGCTTTCTTT. The chain recombines TRBV2 with TRBJ1-1; unclear D gene. The CDR3 is made up of 13 amino acids. Germline V CDR1 and CDR2: SNHLY, FYNNEI.

J is TRBJ2-3 and V is TRBV15, with 7 nucleotides matching TRBD2. The length of the CDR3 is 14 residues. With V trimmed by 2 bases and J by 1 base, 0 bases remained unmatched. Germline-derived CDR1 and CDR2 are LNHNV and YYDKDF (reference sequence). The CDR3 reads CATSRSGGTDTQYF. In DNA form, the CDR3 reads TGTGCCACCAGCAGAAGCGGGGGCACAGATACGCAGTATTTT.

This clonotype was recorded many times. The chain uses TRBV24-1 and TRBJ2-2, with TRBD1 identical over 7 bases. V was pared by 10 bases and J by 0 bases, with 1 base of the junction left unmatched. CDR1 and CDR2 from the germline V gene are KGHDR and SFDVKD. The CDR3 covers 13 residues. CDR3 bases: TGTGCCACAGGGACAGCGAACACCGGGGAGCTGTTTTTT. Protein: CATGTANTGELFF.

This clonotype was detected many times. The chain combines TRBV5-1 with TRBJ2-1, with 10 bases fitting TRBD2. Germline trimming cut 1 base from V and 3 bases from J; bases unmatched to any gene: 7. Germline loops: CDR1 SGHRS, CDR2 YFSETQ. The CDR3 consists of 17 residues. CDR3 protein: CASSLSLAGQYYNEQFF. Written as DNA, the CDR3 is TGCGCCAGCAGCTTGTCACTAGCGGGGCAATACTACAATGAGCAGTTCTTC.

This clonotype was seen repeatedly, ten times or more. This sequence joins TRBV19 and TRBJ2-4, with TRBD1 matching 8 bases. With 5 bases clipped from V and 0 bases from J, the junction kept 9 bases outside the gene matches. Germline CDR1 LNHDA, CDR2 SQIVND (reference sequence). This CDR3 region has 17 residues. CDR3 DNA sequence: TGTGCCAGTAGTCTCACGGACAGGGCAAAAGCCAAAAACATTCAGTACTTC. Amino acids: CASSLTDRAKAKNIQYF.

The genes are TRBV27 and TRBJ2-6; D is ambiguous. Germline values: CDR1 MNHEY, CDR2 SMNVEV (reference sequence). V was clipped by 7 bases and J by 0 bases, with 10 bases between them. This CDR3 has 15 residues. This chain's CDR3 is CASTTGSSGANVLTF. CDR3 nucleotide sequence: TGTGCCAGCACAACGGGTAGCTCTGGGGCCAACGTCCTGACTTTC.

As to this clonotype: The CDR3 carries no conserved terminal phenylalanine or tryptophan, so it likely arises from a read error. This chain joins TRBV6-5 and TRBJ1-1; 7 positions agree with TRBD1. The germline V gene encodes CDR1 MNHEY and CDR2 SVGAGI. This CDR3 is built from 14 residues. Germline trimming cut 5 bases from V and 7 bases from J; bases unmatched to any gene: 10. This CDR3 is CASSKTGERNEAFV. The CDR3 DNA sequence: TGTGCCAGCAGTAAAACAGGGGAACGCAATGAAGCTTTCGTT.

This clonotype counts as medium-sized. At one end the junction does not follow the germline gene, possibly because of a read error. This chain uses TRBV11-2 with TRBJ2-1; 9 nucleotides line up with TRBD1. This CDR3 has 12 amino acids. Per germline, CDR1 SGHAT and CDR2 FQNNGV. CDR3: CASSITGTGFVF. Written as DNA, the CDR3 is TGTGCCAGCAGCATAACCGGGACAGGGTTTGTCTTC. The variable domain in full, with the rest retrieved from reference TRBV11-2 and TRBJ2-1, is EAGVAQSPRYKIIEKRQSVAFWCNPISGHATLYWYQQILGQGPKLLIQFQNNGVVDDSQLPKDRFSAERLKGVDSTLKIQPAKLEDSAVYLCASSITGTGFVFGPGTRLTVL.

A word on this clonotype: A read error is likely, as this CDR3 ends without the conserved phenylalanine or tryptophan. The DNA is left out, because the CDR3 cannot be placed on it with certainty; the CDR3 is given as TCRdb lists it. This chain uses TRBV21-1 with TRBJ2-5; TRBD1 is the table's D call and was not checked against the DNA. TRBV21-1 is deemed a pseudogene. The CDR3 region is 17 residues in length, termini included. CDR3 amino acids: CASSKVKGERLQETQYL.

This clonotype has ten or more counts. The chain employs TRBV5-1 and TRBJ2-1, with 10 bases lining up with TRBD2. Trimming removed 3 bases from V and 4 bases from J; junction bases left unmatched: 7. Germline loops: CDR1 SGHRS, CDR2 YFSETQ. This CDR3 is 16 amino acids long. The CDR3 loop reads CASSSDLAGVYNEQFF. DNA for the CDR3: TGCGCCAGCAGCTCGGACCTAGCGGGAGTGTACAATGAGCAGTTCTTC. The entire variable domain, with the rest obtained from reference TRBV5-1 and TRBJ2-1, is as follows: KAGVTQTPRYLIKTRGQQVTLSCSPISGHRSVSWYQQTPGQGLQFLFEYFSETQRNKGNFPGRFSGRQFSNSRSEMNVSTLELGDSALYLCASSSDLAGVYNEQFFGPGTRLTVL.

Concerning this clonotype: The junction shows a germline mismatch at one end, possibly a read error. The V gene is TRBV12-3 or TRBV12-4, the J gene TRBJ2-7; D might be TRBD1 (6 bases). This CDR3 spans 13 amino acids. The CDR3 protein is CAGRPTGLYEQYF. The DNA of the CDR3 is TGTGCCGGCAGACCGACAGGACTCTACGAGCAGTACTTC.

This clonotype has at least ten counts. The chain has TRBV21-1 and TRBJ2-1. TRBV21-1 constitutes a pseudogene. The CDR3 loop spans 14 amino acids. CDR3 residues: CASSPRTEQNEQFF. The DNA of the CDR3 is TGTGCCAGCAGCCCCCGAACGGAGCAGAATGAGCAGTTCTTC.

The sample holds many counts of this clonotype. This chain uses TRBV28 with TRBJ2-2, with D possibly matching TRBD2 (6 bases). CDR1 and CDR2 (germline): MDHEN, SYDVKM. The CDR3 contains 14 residues. The V gene lost 3 bases and the J gene lost 5 bases, with 10 bases spanning the gap. The CDR3 sequence is CASSFSGGTGELFF. Written as DNA, the CDR3 is TGTGCCAGCAGTTTCTCCGGGGGAACCGGGGAGCTGTTTTTT.

This clonotype was seen a few times. V usage is TRBV5-1 and J usage is TRBJ2-3, with 10 bases identical to TRBD2. This CDR3 is 16 amino acids long. Germline CDR1 reads SGHRS; CDR2 reads YFSETQ. The V gene end was trimmed by 5 bases and the J gene end by 2 bases; junction bases not matched to a gene: 8. The CDR3 nucleotides are TGCGCCAGCAGGGGGGGACTAGCGACGTCCACAGATACGCAGTATTTT. Translating it yields CASRGGLATSTDTQYF.

This clonotype rates as large. This chain joins TRBV20-1 and TRBJ2-1; 9 positions agree with TRBD2. With 2 bases clipped from V and 5 bases from J, the junction kept 4 bases outside the gene matches. The CDR3 has 14 residues. The V gene's germline CDR1 is DFQATT and CDR2 SNEGSKA (reference sequence). The CDR3 nucleotides are TGCAGTGCTAGATCTAGCGGGACCCACAATGAGCAGTTCTTC. It translates to CSARSSGTHNEQFF.

This clonotype has ten or more counts. The chain combines TRBV20-1 with TRBJ1-1; 10 nucleotides agree with TRBD1. Germline V gives CDR1 DFQATT, CDR2 SNEGSKA (reference sequence). J was trimmed by 9 bases and V by 6 bases; bases with no gene match: 4. This CDR3 region has 11 residues. CDR3 DNA sequence: TGCAGTGCCAGACAGGGGGCAAAAGCTTTCTTT. Translating it yields CSARQGAKAFF.

This clonotype appeared a few times. The V gene is TRBV21-1, the J gene TRBJ1-5. TRBV21-1 is labeled a pseudogene. The CDR3 extends over 17 amino acids. For the CDR3, the DNA is TGTGCCAGCAGCTCGCCTCCATCCGCCGGTCTCAATCAGCCCCAGCATTTT. It codes for CASSSPPSAGLNQPQHF.

The table lists this clonotype with many counts. The rearrangement uses TRBV27 and TRBJ2-1, with 7 bases lining up with TRBD2. V trimming: 6 bases; J trimming: 8 bases; junction bases outside the gene matches: 10. The CDR3 length is 14 residues. Germline assignment: CDR1 MNHEY and CDR2 SMNVEV (reference sequence). The CDR3 loop is CASRERRGGDEQFF. The CDR3 region has the DNA TGTGCCAGCAGAGAGAGGCGGGGAGGGGATGAGCAGTTCTTC.

With regard to this clonotype: Sequence at one end of the junction differs from germline and may be a read error. The V and J genes are TRBV5-4 and TRBJ1-4; D is possibly TRBD1 (6 bases). The CDR3 contains 15 residues. Germline V CDR1 and CDR2: SGHNT, YYREEE (reference sequence). The CDR3 spells CASSADGTLNVKLFF. CDR3 nucleotides: TGTGCCAGCAGCGCCGACGGGACACTTAATGTAAAACTGTTTTTT.

Notes on this clonotype: This likely came from a read error, as a far larger clone is one base away. This rearrangement joins TRBV11-3 to TRBJ2-3; the match to TRBD2 covers 9 bases. The CDR3 totals 15 residues. The germline CDR1 and CDR2 sequences are SGHNT and YENEEA. Germline trimming cut 8 bases from V and 3 bases from J; bases unmatched to any gene: 9. Written as DNA, the CDR3 is TGTGCCAGCGGCCCCGACAGCGGGGGGACAGATACGCAGTATTTT. This translates into CASGPDSGGTDTQYF.

This clonotype was detected many times. J is TRBJ2-1 and V is TRBV7-2, with 7 positions matching TRBD2. Germline V gives CDR1 SGHTA, CDR2 FQGNSA. The CDR3 runs 13 residues. V shed 4 bases, J shed 7 bases, and the junction held 4 bases outside the gene matches. DNA of the CDR3: TGTGCCAGCAGCTCGCGGACTAGGAATGAGCAGTTCTTC. Its translation: CASSSRTRNEQFF.

This clonotype was seen repeatedly, ten times or more. Since a much larger clone is just one base distant, this may be a read error. This is likely a read error, given that the CDR3 carries no conserved phenylalanine or tryptophan at its end. V and J are TRBV29-1 and TRBJ1-1, with a tentative D call TRBD1 (5 bases). The germline V gene encodes CDR1 SQVTM and CDR2 ANQGSEA. The CDR3 consists of 12 residues. V was cut by 7 bases and J by 5 bases, with 14 bases left in between. CDR3 nucleotide sequence: TGCAGCGCTGGGGTCGGGGGGACTGAAGCTTTCTCT. Its protein is CSAGVGGTEAFS.

This clonotype appeared many times. The chain employs TRBV14 and TRBJ2-2; D gene ambiguous. Germline V CDR1 and CDR2: SGHDN, FVKESK. The CDR3 has 17 residues. The V end lost 2 bases, the J end lost 6 bases, and 19 bases lay between the germline ends. CDR3 protein: CASSQSPLGISAGELFF. DNA of the CDR3: TGTGCCAGCAGCCAAAGCCCACTCGGTATTTCGGCCGGGGAGCTGTTTTTT.

In the case of this clonotype: A much larger clone lies one base from this, so it may be a read error. No conserved phenylalanine or tryptophan is present at the end of the CDR3, so a read error is the likely explanation. The CDR3 bases are TGTGCCAGTAGTAACCCCGGGACGGGGAACACTGAAGCTTTCCTT. Translating gives CASSNPGTGNTEAFL. V gene TRBV19 combines with J gene TRBJ1-1, with D possibly being TRBD1 (5 bases). Germline V gene data show CDR1 as LNHDA and CDR2 as SQIVND (reference sequence). The CDR3 has 15 amino acids. V was pared by 4 bases and J by 1 base, with 13 bases between.

Of note for this clonotype: One junction end disagrees with the germline gene, perhaps due to a read error. The rearrangement joins TRBV10-3 to TRBJ2-6; TRBD1 might be the D (6 bases). CDR3 length: 16 residues. Germline values: CDR1 ENHRY, CDR2 SYGVKD. In nucleotides, the CDR3 is TGTGCTATCAGGGGACGGGGTTCTTCTGGGGCCAACGTCCTGACTTTC. It yields the protein CAIRGRGSSGANVLTF.